The 31 T cell receptor beta chains below come from one sample, sequenced in a study of Ad26.COV2.S vaccination and SARS-CoV-2 variants. The treatment here: around 19 received Ad26.COV2.S at low or high dose, single or two shots; about 5 received placebo; per-sample allocation not given. The samples date from day 63 after the first vaccine or placebo injection. The method was immunoSEQ multiplex PCR; TCRdb's version includes in-frame clones alone and lacks a portion of them. The repertoire holds 300,000 to 400,000 clones, with around 86% as singletons. The starting material was peripheral blood, obtained in a trial of Ad26.COV2.S vaccine versus placebo. The receptors here all came from a person between 18 and 65 years old who received the Ad26.COV2.S COVID-19 vaccine or a placebo.

V and J are TRBV24-1 and TRBJ2-1; D might be TRBD1 or TRBD2, each matching 5 bases. CDR1 KGHDR and CDR2 SFDVKD come from the germline V gene. V lost 4 bases and J lost 5, with 8 bases in between. The CDR3 totals 13 residues. This CDR3 reads CATSDRDDNEQFF. CDR3 DNA: TGTGCCACCAGTGACAGGGACGACAATGAGCAGTTCTTC.

The rearrangement links TRBV11-3 to TRBJ2-5, with 7 nucleotides matching TRBD1. The CDR3 length is 14 residues. The germline V gene encodes CDR1 SGHNT and CDR2 YENEEA. Trimming removed 5 bases from V and 7 bases from J; junction bases left unmatched: 10. The CDR3 loop is CASSLTGQAATQYF. The DNA for the CDR3 is TGTGCCAGCAGCCTTACCGGACAGGCGGCGACCCAGTACTTC.

The chain has TRBV2 and TRBJ1-5; D unclear. This CDR3 has 14 amino acids. Trimming took 9 bases from V and 4 from J, leaving 16 bases between them. Germline loops: CDR1 SNHLY, CDR2 FYNNEI. CDR3 bases: TGTGCCAGTAAGGCCACGGGGAGAAATCAGCCCCAGCATTTT. Residues: CASKATGRNQPQHF.

The CDR3 DNA is TGCGCCAGCAGCTTGGCCCTGACGGGCCCCACCTACGAGCAGTACTTC. This sequence encodes CASSLALTGPTYEQYF. V gene TRBV5-1 combines with J gene TRBJ2-7; D not resolved. CDR3 length: 16 amino acids. Germline CDR1 SGHRS, CDR2 YFSETQ. V was clipped by 0 bases and J by 2 bases, with 15 bases between them.

This clone showed up just once. The gene calls are TRBV3-1 (or the pseudogene TRBV3-2) and TRBJ2-6; D not resolved. Germline CDR1 LGHDT, CDR2 YNNKEL (reference sequence). The V gene lost 6 bases and the J gene lost 4 bases, with 13 bases spanning the gap. The CDR3 loop spans 15 amino acids. The CDR3 bases are TGTGCCAGCAGACCTCGGGCATCGGGGGCCAACGTCCTGACTTTC. This encodes CASRPRASGANVLTF.

The genes are TRBV27 and TRBJ1-2, with 7 bases lining up with TRBD1. The CDR3 runs 15 residues. Germline CDR1 reads MNHEY; CDR2 reads SMNVEV (reference sequence). Trimming took 0 bases from V and 2 from J; bases not matched to a gene: 3. The CDR3 spells CASSLSGQRNYGYTF. The CDR3 DNA reads as TGTGCCAGCAGTTTATCGGGACAGAGAAACTATGGCTACACCTTC.

The chain has TRBV15 and TRBJ2-1, with 7 bases matching TRBD1. Germline assignment: CDR1 LNHNV and CDR2 YYDKDF (reference sequence). Trimming cost V 5 bases and J 6 bases; bases outside gene matches: 13. The CDR3 covers 16 residues. In DNA, the CDR3 is TGTGCCACCAGCGGCATTGGCAGGGGGTTCGGCAATGAGCAGTTCTTC. Its protein is CATSGIGRGFGNEQFF.

The V call is TRBV14, the J call TRBJ2-7, with D unclear. The V end was cut by 1 base, the J end by 1 base, with 2 bases between. The CDR3 is made up of 12 amino acids. CDR1 and CDR2 from the germline V gene are SGHDN and FVKESK. CDR3 sequence: CASSQGSYEQYF. DNA for the CDR3: TGTGCCAGCAGCCAAGGATCCTACGAGCAGTACTTC.

The chain uses TRBV3-1 (or the pseudogene TRBV3-2) and TRBJ1-2, with D perhaps matching TRBD1 (5 bases). The V gene lost 4 bases and the J gene lost 10 bases, with 16 bases spanning the gap. Germline lookup yields CDR1 LGHDT and CDR2 YNNKEL (reference sequence). The CDR3 is 13 residues long. The CDR3 DNA sequence: TGTGCCAGCAGCCCCCGGGACTTCCTAGACTACACCTTC. Its protein product is CASSPRDFLDYTF.

The chain links TRBV6-4 to TRBJ1-4; D is unresolved. Trimming shortened V by 6 bases and J by 4 bases, and 6 bases separated the two germline ends. CDR3 size: 12 residues. CDR1 and CDR2 (germline): MRHNA, SNTAGT. In DNA form, the CDR3 reads TGTGCCAGCAGCCCCTTTAATGAAAAACTGTTTTTT. It is translated as CASSPFNEKLFF.

The chain employs TRBV12-3 or TRBV12-4 and TRBJ1-3, with D perhaps TRBD1 (6 bases). The CDR3 has 13 amino acids. V shed 9 bases and J shed 6 bases, with 15 bases lying between them. The CDR3 coding sequence is TGTGCCAGGAGGACCAGGGGAGAAAACACCATATATTTT. Its translation: CARRTRGENTIYF.

The chain uses TRBV19 and TRBJ1-5, with D maybe TRBD1 (5 bases). Germline assignment: CDR1 LNHDA and CDR2 SQIVND (reference sequence). The CDR3 extends over 15 amino acids. Trimming shortened V by 5 bases and J by 2 bases, and 13 bases separated the two germline ends. The chain's CDR3 is CASSAQQVRNQPQHF. CDR3 nucleotide sequence: TGTGCCAGTAGTGCACAACAGGTCCGCAATCAGCCCCAGCATTTT.

The sample holds one count of this clone. V usage is TRBV7-9 and J usage is TRBJ2-1; 8 bases agree with TRBD2. The CDR3 spans 14 residues. The germline gives CDR1 SEHNR, CDR2 FQNEAQ (reference sequence). V gave up 6 bases and J gave up 7 bases; unmatched junction bases: 8. DNA of the CDR3: TGTGCCAGCAGATCGACCGGGGGGGCAAATGAGCAGTTCTTC. Its translation is CASRSTGGANEQFF.

The chain employs TRBV28 and TRBJ2-3, with a weak D call TRBD2 (5 bases). The CDR3 length is 13 residues. Germline V gene lookup returns CDR1 MDHEN and CDR2 SYDVKM. The germline V and J ends were trimmed by 6 bases and 1 base, with 8 bases remaining between them. CDR3 sequence: CASSLRGTDTQYF. The DNA for the CDR3 is TGTGCCAGCAGCCTGCGGGGCACAGATACGCAGTATTTT. Full variable domain (missing parts from reference TRBV28 and TRBJ2-3): DVKVTQSSRYLVKRTGEKVFLECVQDMDHENMFWYRQDPGLGLRLIYFSYDVKMKEKGDIPEGYSVSREKKERFSLILESASTNQTSMYLCASSLRGTDTQYFGPGTRLTVL.

V usage is TRBV7-2 and J usage is TRBJ2-4; 10 nucleotides line up with TRBD1. CDR3 length equals 16 residues. Germline loops: CDR1 SGHTA, CDR2 FQGNSA. V lost 2 bases to trimming and J lost 6 bases; unmatched junction nucleotides: 7. For the CDR3, the DNA is TGTGCCAGCAGCTTATCGGCGGACAGGGGGTTAAACATTCAGTACTTC. Its translation: CASSLSADRGLNIQYF.

This chain links TRBV6-5 with TRBJ2-5, with 9 bases fitting TRBD2. The CDR3 is 16 amino acids. The germline V gene encodes CDR1 MNHEY and CDR2 SVGAGI. After removal of 0 bases from V and 3 bases from J, the junction contained 5 bases not matched to a gene. This CDR3 is CASSYSRASGKETQYF. CDR3 bases: TGTGCCAGCAGTTACTCCCGGGCTAGCGGGAAAGAGACCCAGTACTTC.

The chain links TRBV6-5 to TRBJ1-2, with D unresolved. The CDR3 consists of 13 residues. The ends were cut back, 2 bases at V and 4 bases at J, with 8 bases in the middle. From germline, CDR1 is MNHEY and CDR2 SVGAGI. CDR3 sequence reads: CASSYGPLYGYTF. For the CDR3, the DNA is TGTGCCAGCAGTTACGGGCCTCTCTATGGCTACACCTTC.

This clone was found once. The chain is built from TRBV4-2 and TRBJ2-2, with TRBD2 matching 9 bases. The CDR3 length is 17 residues. The V gene end was trimmed by 1 base and the J gene end by 3 bases; junction bases not matched to a gene: 6. Germline-derived CDR1 and CDR2 are LGHNA and YNFKEQ. The CDR3 coding sequence is TGTGCCAGCAGCCAAGTAGGTAGCGGGGGTTACACCGGGGAGCTGTTTTTT. Encoded protein: CASSQVGSGGYTGELFF.

The chain employs TRBV7-2 and TRBJ2-5, with TRBD2 matching over 12 bases. The CDR3 has 15 amino acids. With V trimmed by 5 bases and J by 4 bases, 5 bases remained unmatched. Germline V gene lookup returns CDR1 SGHTA and CDR2 FQGNSA. The CDR3 sequence: CASSKRTSGVETQYF. The CDR3 coding sequence is TGTGCCAGCAGCAAACGGACTAGCGGGGTAGAGACCCAGTACTTC. The whole variable domain, filled in from reference TRBV7-2 and TRBJ2-5, reads GAGVSQSPSNKVTEKGKDVELRCDPISGHTALYWYRQSLGQGLEFLIYFQGNSAPDKSGLPSDRFSAERTGGSVSTLTIQRTQQEDSAVYLCASSKRTSGVETQYFGPGTRLLVL.

V and J are TRBV9 and TRBJ1-6, with 10 bases lining up with TRBD1. Germline assignment: CDR1 SGDLS and CDR2 YYNGEE. The CDR3 contains 15 residues. The V and J ends lost 2 bases and 7 bases, in that order; junction bases with no gene match: 3. CDR3 in DNA: TGTGCCAGCAGCGTCCGGACAGGGGGGAATTCACCCCTCCACTTT. It yields the protein CASSVRTGGNSPLHF.

The chain has TRBV3-1 (or the pseudogene TRBV3-2) and TRBJ1-2; a possible D gene is TRBD1 (5 bases). Trimming took off 3 bases at V and 7 bases at J, with 9 bases between the two ends. The CDR3 contains 12 residues. The V gene's germline CDR1 is LGHDT and CDR2 YNNKEL (reference sequence). CDR3: CASSHGDSGYTF. Written as DNA, the CDR3 is TGTGCCAGCAGCCACGGCGACAGTGGCTACACCTTC.

The J gene is TRBJ2-7, the V gene TRBV7-3, with 7 bases identical to TRBD2. Germline CDR1 SGHTA, CDR2 FQGTGA. The CDR3 totals 16 residues. V dropped 5 bases and J dropped 5; count of bases not matched to a gene: 15. The chain's CDR3 is CASSPPSQRDKDEQYF. For the CDR3, the DNA is TGTGCCAGCAGCCCACCCTCTCAGCGGGATAAAGACGAGCAGTACTTC.

The rearrangement uses TRBV7-2 and TRBJ2-7, with 11 positions matching TRBD1. V trimming: 5 bases; J trimming: 2 bases; junction bases outside the gene matches: 8. Germline CDR1 and CDR2: SGHTA and FQGNSA. The CDR3 runs 16 residues. CDR3 sequence (DNA): TGTGCCAGCAGCCCACTGGGACAGGGGGAGACCTACGAGCAGTACTTC. It codes for CASSPLGQGETYEQYF.

As concerns this clone: This specimen includes other DNA sequences encoding the same CDR3. This chain uses TRBV5-1 with TRBJ2-7; 10 bases fit TRBD2. Germline CDR1 is SGHRS and CDR2 is YFSETQ. The CDR3 length is 14 residues. Unmatched junction bases numbered 0, after V lost 1 base and J lost 2 bases. DNA for the CDR3: TGCGCCAGCAGCTTGAGCGGGGGGGCCTACGAGCAGTACTTC. This gives the protein CASSLSGGAYEQYF.

The chain employs TRBV6-5 and TRBJ2-3; 13 positions match TRBD2. Per germline, CDR1 MNHEY and CDR2 SVGAGI. Trimming cost V 4 bases and J 4 bases; bases outside gene matches: 2. CDR3 length: 15 amino acids. The CDR3 DNA is TGTGCCAGCAGTTCGACTAGCGGGGGGTCAGATACGCAGTATTTT. This codes for CASSSTSGGSDTQYF.

The CDR3 nucleotides read TGTGCCAGCAGGACGGACAGGGTGGGACCCTACGAGCAGTACTTC. It encodes CASRTDRVGPYEQYF. The genes are TRBV28 and TRBJ2-7, with 8 bases fitting TRBD1. The CDR3 runs to 15 residues. Germline V gene data show CDR1 as MDHEN and CDR2 as SYDVKM. With 6 bases clipped from V and 2 bases from J, the junction kept 9 bases outside the gene matches.

This CDR3 reads CASSQEQSGLYEQYF. The CDR3 coding sequence is TGTGCCAGCAGCCAAGAACAAAGTGGCCTGTACGAGCAGTACTTC. This chain links TRBV3-1 (or the pseudogene TRBV3-2) with TRBJ2-7; the D is unclear. The germline gives CDR1 LGHDT, CDR2 YNNKEL (reference sequence). The V end was cut by 0 bases, the J end by 4 bases, with 13 bases between. The CDR3 is 15 residues long.

This sequence joins TRBV10-3 and TRBJ1-5, with a possible D match to TRBD1 (6 bases). Germline CDR1 and CDR2: ENHRY and SYGVKD. The CDR3 spans 13 residues. The V gene lost 9 bases and the J gene lost 4 bases, with 13 bases spanning the gap. The CDR3 DNA is TGTGCCATGGGGGGGGGCCCTAATCAGCCCCAGCATTTT. Its protein product is CAMGGGPNQPQHF.

The chain links TRBV15 to TRBJ2-1, with D perhaps TRBD1 or TRBD2 (5 bases each). V was clipped by 0 bases and J by 4 bases, with 13 bases between them. The length of the CDR3 is 16 residues. CDR1 is LNHNV and CDR2 is YYDKDF in the germline V gene (reference sequence). The CDR3 reads CATSRDLGGAYNEQFF. The CDR3 coding sequence is TGTGCCACCAGCAGAGATCTTGGGGGAGCGTACAATGAGCAGTTCTTC.

The rearrangement links TRBV5-4 to TRBJ1-3; D might be TRBD1 (5 bases). CDR1 is SGHNT and CDR2 is YYREEE in the germline V gene (reference sequence). This CDR3 contains 15 residues. V lost 0 bases to trimming and J lost 2 bases, with 9 bases between them. As DNA, the CDR3 is TGTGCCAGCAGCTTGGATACAGGACCTGGAAACACCATATATTTT. Translating it yields CASSLDTGPGNTIYF.

The chain is built from TRBV30 and TRBJ2-7; 7 bases line up with TRBD2. The V gene's germline CDR1 is GTSNPN and CDR2 SVGIG (reference sequence). The ends lost 5 bases at V and 4 bases at J; junction bases unmatched: 14. The CDR3 has 15 residues. The CDR3 here is CAWVRRLGGRYEQYF. CDR3 nucleotide sequence: TGTGCCTGGGTCCGTCGTCTGGGGGGGAGGTACGAGCAGTACTTC.